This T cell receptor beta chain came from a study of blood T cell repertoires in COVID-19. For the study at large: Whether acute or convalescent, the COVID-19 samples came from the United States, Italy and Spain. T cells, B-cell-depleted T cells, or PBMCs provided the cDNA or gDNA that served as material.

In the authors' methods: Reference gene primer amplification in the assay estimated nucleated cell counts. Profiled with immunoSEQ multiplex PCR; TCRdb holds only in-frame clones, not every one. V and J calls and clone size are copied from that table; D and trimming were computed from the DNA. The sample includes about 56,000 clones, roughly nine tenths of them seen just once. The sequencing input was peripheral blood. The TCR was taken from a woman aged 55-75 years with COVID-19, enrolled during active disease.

In DNA form, the CDR3 reads TGTGCCAGCAGTTTAACGGTATATAGGACGGGGGGATCGAAGATGAACACTGAAGCTTTCTTT. As protein: CASSLTVYRTGGSKMNTEAFF. The rearrangement uses TRBV27 and TRBJ1-1, with D perhaps TRBD1 (5 bases). V lost 2 bases, J lost 0 bases, and 28 bases lay in between. Germline CDR1 MNHEY, CDR2 SMNVEV (reference sequence). The CDR3 contains 21 residues.